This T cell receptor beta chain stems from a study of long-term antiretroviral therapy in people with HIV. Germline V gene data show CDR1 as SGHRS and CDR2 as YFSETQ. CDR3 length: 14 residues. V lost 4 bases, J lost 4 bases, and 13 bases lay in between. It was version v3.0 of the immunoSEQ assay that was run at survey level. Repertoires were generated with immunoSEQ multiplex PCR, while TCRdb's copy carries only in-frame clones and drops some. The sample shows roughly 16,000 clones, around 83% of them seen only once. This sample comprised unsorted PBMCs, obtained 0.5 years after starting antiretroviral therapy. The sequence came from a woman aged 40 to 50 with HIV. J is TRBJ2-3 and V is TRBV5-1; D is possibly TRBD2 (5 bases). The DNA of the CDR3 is TGCGCCAGCAGCCTGGGCGGAGGACCAGATACGCAGTATTTT. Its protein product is CASSLGGGPDTQYF.